Sequencing of this T cell receptor (beta chain) was carried out in a study of shared clonotypes between healthy human individuals. Across the study: CD4 naive and CD4 memory each took three plates per donor, while CD8 naive took two and CD8 memory one. Study results and limitations: The study generally estimated greater richness for naive than memory subsets. Clonotypes that were shared across a handful of donors made up 4% to 6% of naive CD4 clonotypes.

The donors were all Caucasian adults (living in Nashville, Tennessee). On this clone: Its antigen is as yet unknown.

The CDR3 loop spans 13 amino acids. The ends were cut back, 5 bases at V and 4 bases at J, with 10 bases in the middle. Germline CDR1 LNHDA, CDR2 SQIVND (reference sequence). The assay was immunoSEQ multiplex PCR, and TCRdb's table has in-frame clones only and misses some. The sample gives about 2.3 million clones, 85% to 95% of which show up once; 0.37% is in the top ten. The V gene is TRBV19, the J gene TRBJ2-3; D remains ambiguous. Sequenced material: naive CD4+ T cells from PBMCs. Stated subset: CD45RA+ positively selected. The sequence came from a man aged 18 to 35 in good health. Some clones in this sample may be carry-over from other donors' samples. In DNA, the CDR3 is TGTGCCAGTAGTTGGGGTTTGGCAGATACGCAGTATTTT. Protein: CASSWGLADTQYF.